One sample yielded the 9 T cell receptor beta chains listed below, sequenced in a study of radiotherapy plus CTLA-4 blockade in lung cancer. Sequenced by immunoSEQ multiplex PCR; TCRdb stores in-frame clones only, minus some. The sample consists of tens of thousands of clones, 70% to 90% of them appearing once. Sequenced material: peripheral blood, taken from a patient treated with radiotherapy plus ipilimumab. Receptor source: a human donor with non-small cell lung cancer whose response to radiotherapy plus ipilimumab could not be evaluated.

This chain uses TRBV6-6 with TRBJ1-5, with D tentatively TRBD1 (6 bases). This CDR3 is 15 amino acids long. CDR1 is MNHNY, CDR2 SVGAGI, per germline (reference sequence). With 5 bases removed from V and 8 bases from J, the gap between germline ends came to 19 bases. The CDR3: CASSRGGRGWEPQHF. The CDR3 region has the DNA TGTGCCAGCAGTAGGGGGGGGAGGGGATGGGAGCCCCAGCATTTT.

The J gene is TRBJ1-1, the V gene TRBV29-1; D is ambiguous. CDR1 and CDR2 from the germline V gene are SQVTM and ANQGSEA. The CDR3 spans 8 residues. CDR3 DNA: TGCAGTCCTAATGAAGCTTTCTTT. It yields the protein CSPNEAFF.

This chain links TRBV9 with TRBJ1-2, with D tentatively TRBD1 (6 bases). Germline V gene sequence: CDR1 SGDLS, CDR2 YYNGEE. Trimming left V 0 bases short and J 6 bases short, with 15 bases between. The CDR3 is 15 residues long. CDR3 protein: CASSVGGGPPDGYTF. The CDR3 bases are TGTGCCAGCAGCGTAGGGGGGGGGCCTCCGGATGGCTACACCTTC. Combining the CDR3 with reference TRBV9 and TRBJ1-2 gives the whole variable domain DSGVTQTPKHLITATGQRVTLRCSPRSGDLSVYWYQQSLDQGLQFLIQYYNGEERAKGNILERFSAQQFPDLHSELNLSSLELGDSALYFCASSVGGGPPDGYTFGSGTRLTVV.

This rearrangement joins TRBV7-6 to TRBJ1-5; 9 nucleotides match TRBD1. Germline CDR1 reads SGHVS; CDR2 reads FNYEAQ. V lost 5 bases and J lost 2; bases outside the gene matches: 16. The length of the CDR3 is 19 residues. The CDR3 DNA reads TGTGCCAGCAGCCCCCTCTACACCGGGACAGGGATGGGCAATCAGCCCCAGCATTTT. It codes for CASSPLYTGTGMGNQPQHF. Full variable domain (rest looked up from reference TRBV7-6 and TRBJ1-5): GAGVSQSPRYKVTKRGQDVALRCDPISGHVSLYWYRQALGQGPEFLTYFNYEAQQDKSGLPNDRFSAERPEGSISTLTIQRTEQRDSAMYRCASSPLYTGTGMGNQPQHFGDGTRLSIL.

The genes are TRBV5-1 and TRBJ2-1; D perhaps matches TRBD1 (5 bases). V lost 5 bases and J 8 bases, leaving 20 bases between the germline ends. The CDR3 runs to 15 residues. Germline V CDR1 and CDR2: SGHRS, YFSETQ. The CDR3 nucleotides are TGCGCCAGCAGATCGGATGGGTTAATCAGGGATGAGCAGTTCTTC. Protein: CASRSDGLIRDEQFF. The full variable domain, with the rest looked up from reference TRBV5-1 and TRBJ2-1, is KAGVTQTPRYLIKTRGQQVTLSCSPISGHRSVSWYQQTPGQGLQFLFEYFSETQRNKGNFPGRFSGRQFSNSRSEMNVSTLELGDSALYLCASRSDGLIRDEQFFGPGTRLTVL.

The rearrangement uses TRBV28 and TRBJ2-7; 12 bases agree with TRBD1. The CDR3 runs to 17 residues. Germline V gives CDR1 MDHEN, CDR2 SYDVKM. Trimming cost V 6 bases and J 3 bases; bases outside gene matches: 12. The CDR3 is CASRGRWGQGAGYEQYF. Written as DNA, the CDR3 is TGTGCCAGCAGGGGACGTTGGGGACAGGGGGCGGGCTACGAGCAGTACTTC.

The chain couples TRBV27 to TRBJ2-1, with 8 bases identical to TRBD2. J gave up 5 bases and V 6 bases, and 18 bases lay outside the gene matches. CDR1 and CDR2 (germline): MNHEY, SMNVEV (reference sequence). The CDR3 extends over 18 amino acids. DNA for the CDR3: TGTGCCAGCAGCCCAAAACCCCTCTCCGGACTAGCCAACAATGAGCAGTTCTTC. Translated: CASSPKPLSGLANNEQFF.

The chain recombines TRBV9 with TRBJ2-7; 13 bases map to TRBD2. V lost 3 bases, J lost 2 bases, and 5 bases stayed unmatched. CDR1 is SGDLS and CDR2 is YYNGEE in the germline V gene. This CDR3 has 16 residues. CDR3 loop: CASSEGTSGETYEQYF. In DNA, the CDR3 is TGTGCCAGCAGCGAGGGGACTAGCGGGGAAACCTACGAGCAGTACTTC.

V usage is TRBV9 and J usage is TRBJ2-1; 7 bases are a match to TRBD2. The CDR3 spans 17 residues. The germline V gene encodes CDR1 SGDLS and CDR2 YYNGEE. Trimming removed 0 bases from V and 8 bases from J; junction bases left unmatched: 14. CDR3 sequence (DNA): TGTGCCAGCAGCGTAGACTCTTCGGGACTAAGGAACCATGAGCAGTTCTTC. It yields the protein CASSVDSSGLRNHEQFF.